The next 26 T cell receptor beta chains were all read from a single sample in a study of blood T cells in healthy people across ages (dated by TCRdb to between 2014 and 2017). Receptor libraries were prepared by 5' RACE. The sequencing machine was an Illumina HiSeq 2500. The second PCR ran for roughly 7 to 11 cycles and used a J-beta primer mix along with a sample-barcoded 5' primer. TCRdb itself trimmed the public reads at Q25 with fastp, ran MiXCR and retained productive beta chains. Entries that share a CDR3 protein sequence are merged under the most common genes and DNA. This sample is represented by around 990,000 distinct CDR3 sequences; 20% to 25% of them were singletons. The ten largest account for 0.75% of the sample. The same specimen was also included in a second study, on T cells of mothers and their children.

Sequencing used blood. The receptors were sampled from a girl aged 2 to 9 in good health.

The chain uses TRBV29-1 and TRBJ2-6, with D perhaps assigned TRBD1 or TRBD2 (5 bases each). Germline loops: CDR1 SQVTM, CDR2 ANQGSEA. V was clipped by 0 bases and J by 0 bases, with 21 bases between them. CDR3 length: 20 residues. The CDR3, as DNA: TGCAGCGTTGAAGATCGTTCTCCCGGGACGGTCTTCTCTGGGGCCAACGTCCTGACTTTC. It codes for CSVEDRSPGTVFSGANVLTF.

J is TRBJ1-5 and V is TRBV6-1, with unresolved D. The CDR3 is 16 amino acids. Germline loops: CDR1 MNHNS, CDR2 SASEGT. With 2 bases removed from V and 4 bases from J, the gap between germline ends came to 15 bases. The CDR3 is CASSETIGEGNQPQHF. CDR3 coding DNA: TGTGCCAGCAGTGAAACCATTGGGGAAGGAAATCAGCCCCAGCATTTT.

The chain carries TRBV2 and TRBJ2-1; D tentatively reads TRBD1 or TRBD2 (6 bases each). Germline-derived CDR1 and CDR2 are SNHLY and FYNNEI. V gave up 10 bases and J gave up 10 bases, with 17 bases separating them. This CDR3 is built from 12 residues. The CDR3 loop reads CATPRRGEEQFF. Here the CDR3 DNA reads TGTGCCACCCCGAGAAGGGGGGAAGAGCAGTTCTTC.

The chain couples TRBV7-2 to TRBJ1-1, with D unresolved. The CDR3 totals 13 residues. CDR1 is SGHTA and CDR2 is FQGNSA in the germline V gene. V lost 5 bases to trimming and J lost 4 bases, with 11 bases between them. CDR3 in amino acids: CASSPWWGTEAFF. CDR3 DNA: TGTGCCAGCAGCCCTTGGTGGGGCACTGAAGCTTTCTTT.

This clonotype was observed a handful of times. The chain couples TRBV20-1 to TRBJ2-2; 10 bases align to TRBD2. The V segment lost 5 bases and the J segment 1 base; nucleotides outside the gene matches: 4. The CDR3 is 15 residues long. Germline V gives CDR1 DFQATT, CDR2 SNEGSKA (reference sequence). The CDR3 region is CSARTSGGNTGELFF. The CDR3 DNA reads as TGCAGTGCTCGGACTAGCGGAGGGAACACCGGGGAGCTGTTTTTT.

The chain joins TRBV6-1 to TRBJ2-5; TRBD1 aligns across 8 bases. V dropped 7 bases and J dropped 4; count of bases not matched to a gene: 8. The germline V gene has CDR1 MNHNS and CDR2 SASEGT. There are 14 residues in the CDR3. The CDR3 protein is CASNPGQGGETQYF. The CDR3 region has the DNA TGTGCCAGCAATCCCGGACAGGGAGGAGAGACCCAGTACTTC.

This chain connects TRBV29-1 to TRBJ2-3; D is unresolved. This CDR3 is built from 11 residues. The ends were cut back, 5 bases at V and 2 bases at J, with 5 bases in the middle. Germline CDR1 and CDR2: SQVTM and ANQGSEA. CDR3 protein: CSVRLTDTQYF. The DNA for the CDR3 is TGCAGCGTTAGACTCACAGATACGCAGTATTTT.

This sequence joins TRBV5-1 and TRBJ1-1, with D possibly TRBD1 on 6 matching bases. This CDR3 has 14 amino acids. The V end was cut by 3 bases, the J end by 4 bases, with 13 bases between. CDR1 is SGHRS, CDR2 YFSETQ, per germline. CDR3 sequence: CASSYGWGATEAFF. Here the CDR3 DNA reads TGCGCCAGCAGCTATGGTTGGGGGGCCACTGAAGCTTTCTTT.

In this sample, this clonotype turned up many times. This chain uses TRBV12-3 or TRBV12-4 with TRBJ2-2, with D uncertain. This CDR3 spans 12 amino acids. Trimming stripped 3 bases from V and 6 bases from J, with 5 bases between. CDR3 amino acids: CASSFSPGELFF. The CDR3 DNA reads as TGTGCCAGCAGTTTTAGCCCCGGGGAGCTGTTTTTT.

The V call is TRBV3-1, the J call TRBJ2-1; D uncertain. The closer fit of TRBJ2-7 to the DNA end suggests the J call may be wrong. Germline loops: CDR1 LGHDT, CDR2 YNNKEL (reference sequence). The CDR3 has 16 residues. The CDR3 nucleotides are TGTGCCAGCAGCTTATTTACATCCGACCTCCTGAGGGAGCAGTACTTC. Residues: CASSLFTSDLLREQYF.

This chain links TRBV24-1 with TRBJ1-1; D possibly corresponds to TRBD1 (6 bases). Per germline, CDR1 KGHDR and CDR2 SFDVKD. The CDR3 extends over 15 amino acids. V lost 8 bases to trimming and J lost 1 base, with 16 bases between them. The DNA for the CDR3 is TGTGCCACCACCCAGACAGGCGTCGGGAACACTGAAGCTTTCTTT. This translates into CATTQTGVGNTEAFF.

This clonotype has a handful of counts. CDR3 residues: CSAWDYTHEQYF. The CDR3 nucleotides read TGCAGTGCCTGGGACTATACCCACGAGCAGTACTTC. V is TRBV20-1 and J is TRBJ2-7, with 7 bases lining up with TRBD2. The CDR3 spans 12 residues. V lost 6 bases to trimming and J lost 5 bases; unmatched junction nucleotides: 7. The V gene's germline CDR1 is DFQATT and CDR2 SNEGSKA (reference sequence).

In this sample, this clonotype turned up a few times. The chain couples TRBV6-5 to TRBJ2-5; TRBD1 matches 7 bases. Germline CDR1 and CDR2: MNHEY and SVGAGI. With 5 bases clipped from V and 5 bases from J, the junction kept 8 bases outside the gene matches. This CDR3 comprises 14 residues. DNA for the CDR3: TGTGCCAGCAGTGCCACAGGGGCCCGGGAGACCCAGTACTTC. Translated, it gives CASSATGARETQYF.

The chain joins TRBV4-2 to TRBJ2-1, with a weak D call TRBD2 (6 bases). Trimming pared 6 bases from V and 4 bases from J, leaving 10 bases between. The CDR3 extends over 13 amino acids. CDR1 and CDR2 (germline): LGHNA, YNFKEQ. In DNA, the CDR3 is TGTGCCAGCAGGGGGGGACTGTACAATGAGCAGTTCTTC. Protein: CASRGGLYNEQFF.

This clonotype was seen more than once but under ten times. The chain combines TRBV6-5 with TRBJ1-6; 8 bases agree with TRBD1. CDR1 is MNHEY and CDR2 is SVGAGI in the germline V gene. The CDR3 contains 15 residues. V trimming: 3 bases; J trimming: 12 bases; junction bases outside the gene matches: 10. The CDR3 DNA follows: TGTGCCAGCAGTTATTCCGGGACAGGTGCTAAACCCCTCCACTTT. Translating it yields CASSYSGTGAKPLHF.

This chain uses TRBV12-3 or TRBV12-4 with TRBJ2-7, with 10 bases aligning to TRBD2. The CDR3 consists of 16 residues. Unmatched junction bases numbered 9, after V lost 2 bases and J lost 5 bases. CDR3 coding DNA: TGTGCCAGCAGTTTAAGTCTGGGACTAGCGTCAGACGAGCAGTACTTC. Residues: CASSLSLGLASDEQYF.

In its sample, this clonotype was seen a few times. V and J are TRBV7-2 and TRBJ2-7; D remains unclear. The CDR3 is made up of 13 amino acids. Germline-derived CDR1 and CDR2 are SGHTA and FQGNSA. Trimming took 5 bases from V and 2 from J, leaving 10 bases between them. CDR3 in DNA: TGTGCCAGCAGCAACACGGAAACCTACGAGCAGTACTTC. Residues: CASSNTETYEQYF. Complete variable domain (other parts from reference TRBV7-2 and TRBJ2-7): GAGVSQSPSNKVTEKGKDVELRCDPISGHTALYWYRQSLGQGLEFLIYFQGNSAPDKSGLPSDRFSAERTGGSVSTLTIQRTQQEDSAVYLCASSNTETYEQYFGPGTRLTVT.

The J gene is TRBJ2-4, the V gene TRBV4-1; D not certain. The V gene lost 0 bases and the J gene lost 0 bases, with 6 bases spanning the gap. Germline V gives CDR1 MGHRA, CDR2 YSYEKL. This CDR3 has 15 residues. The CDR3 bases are TGCGCCAGCAGCCAAGAGGTACTAGCCAAAAACATTCAGTACTTC. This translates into CASSQEVLAKNIQYF.

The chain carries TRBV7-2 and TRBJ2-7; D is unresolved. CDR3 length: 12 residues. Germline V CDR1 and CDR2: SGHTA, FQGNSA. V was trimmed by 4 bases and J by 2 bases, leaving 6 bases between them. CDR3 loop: CASSSVPYEQYF. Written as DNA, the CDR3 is TGTGCCAGCAGCTCGGTCCCCTACGAGCAGTACTTC.

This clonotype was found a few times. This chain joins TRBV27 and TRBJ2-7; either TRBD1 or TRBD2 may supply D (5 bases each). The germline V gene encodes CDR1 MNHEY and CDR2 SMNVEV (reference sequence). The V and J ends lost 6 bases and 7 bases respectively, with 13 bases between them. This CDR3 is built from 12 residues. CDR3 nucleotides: TGTGCCAGCAGCCGGGACCAGAATGAGCAGTACTTC. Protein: CASSRDQNEQYF.

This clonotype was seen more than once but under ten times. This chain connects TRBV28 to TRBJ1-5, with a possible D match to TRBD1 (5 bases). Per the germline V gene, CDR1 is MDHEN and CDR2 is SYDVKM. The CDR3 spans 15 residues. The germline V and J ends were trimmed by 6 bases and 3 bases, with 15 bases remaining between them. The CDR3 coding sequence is TGTGCCAGCAGCACACCTACAGGCCCCAATCAGCCCCAGCATTTT. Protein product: CASSTPTGPNQPQHF.

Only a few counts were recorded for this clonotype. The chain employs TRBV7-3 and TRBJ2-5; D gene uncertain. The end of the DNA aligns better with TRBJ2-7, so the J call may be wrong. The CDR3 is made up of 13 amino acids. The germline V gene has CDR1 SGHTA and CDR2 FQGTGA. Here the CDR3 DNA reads TGTGCCAGCAGCTCGGCCCAGTATGACGAGCAGTACTTC. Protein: CASSSAQYDEQYF.

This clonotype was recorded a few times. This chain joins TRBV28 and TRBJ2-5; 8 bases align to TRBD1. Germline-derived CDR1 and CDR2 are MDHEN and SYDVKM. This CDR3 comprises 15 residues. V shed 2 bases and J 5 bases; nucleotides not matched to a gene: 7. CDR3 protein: CASSLRTGSWETQYF. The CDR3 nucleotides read TGTGCCAGCAGTTTAAGGACAGGGTCGTGGGAGACCCAGTACTTC. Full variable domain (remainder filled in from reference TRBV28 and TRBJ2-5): DVKVTQSSRYLVKRTGEKVFLECVQDMDHENMFWYRQDPGLGLRLIYFSYDVKMKEKGDIPEGYSVSREKKERFSLILESASTNQTSMYLCASSLRTGSWETQYFGPGTRLLVL.

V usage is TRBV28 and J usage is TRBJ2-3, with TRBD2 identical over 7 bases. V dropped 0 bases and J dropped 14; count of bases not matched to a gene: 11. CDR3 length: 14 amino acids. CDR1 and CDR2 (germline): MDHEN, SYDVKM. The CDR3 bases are TGTGCCAGCAGTTTATGGTCCAGCGGGAAACAAGCGTATTTT. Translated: CASSLWSSGKQAYF.

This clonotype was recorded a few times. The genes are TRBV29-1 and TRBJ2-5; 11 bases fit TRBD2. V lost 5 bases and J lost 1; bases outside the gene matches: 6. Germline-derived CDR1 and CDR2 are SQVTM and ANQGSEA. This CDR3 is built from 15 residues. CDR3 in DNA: TGCAGCGTTAGTCCCGGGACTAGCGGCCAAGAGACCCAGTACTTC. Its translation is CSVSPGTSGQETQYF. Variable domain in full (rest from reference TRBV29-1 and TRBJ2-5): SAVISQKPSRDICQRGTSLTIQCQVDSQVTMMFWYRQQPGQSLTLIATANQGSEATYESGFVIDKFPISRPNLTFSTLTVSNMSPEDSSIYLCSVSPGTSGQETQYFGPGTRLLVL.

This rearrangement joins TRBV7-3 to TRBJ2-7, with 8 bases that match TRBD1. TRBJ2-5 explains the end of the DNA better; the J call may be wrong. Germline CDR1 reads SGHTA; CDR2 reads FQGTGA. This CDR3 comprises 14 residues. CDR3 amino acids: CASSPRQGLETQYF. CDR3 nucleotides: TGTGCCAGCAGCCCCCGACAGGGGCTAGAGACCCAGTACTTC.